This T cell receptor beta chain originates from a study of cytomegalovirus exposure and HLA in healthy donors. V was cut by 2 bases and J by 4 bases, with 8 bases left in between. The CDR3 totals 13 residues. Per the germline V gene, CDR1 is MNHEY and CDR2 is SVGAGI. PCR primers comprised 60 Vbeta and 13 Jbeta primers. Profiled with immunoSEQ multiplex PCR; TCRdb holds only in-frame clones, not every one. This sample carries tens of thousands of clones, with roughly 1.3% going to the ten biggest clones. Details on this clone: Its target is not known.

Overall study findings and caveats: Equally common other TCR beta chains were less clonally expanded than HLA-associated ones, a later analysis found. Under in vitro conditions, a few CMV-associated chains were confirmed as specific for CMV antigens. Earlier analysis found most TCR beta V segments productive about 87% or about 30% of the time.

The specimen was PBMCs. The chain has TRBV6-5 and TRBJ1-1, with D unclear. The receptor was derived from a young man in good health and CMV-seronegative. The CDR3: CASSYGQATEAFF. DNA of the CDR3: TGTGCCAGCAGTTACGGGCAGGCCACTGAAGCTTTCTTT.